This T cell receptor beta chain originates from a study of control samples from healthy donors and cancer patients. The CDR3 consists of 15 residues. V lost 5 bases, J lost 4 bases, and 17 bases lay in between. Germline assignment: CDR1 MDHEN and CDR2 SYDVKM. This table comes from immunoSEQ multiplex PCR, and its TCRdb copy is limited to in-frame clones, with some not included. The sample consists of fewer than 95,000 clones, around four fifths of them appearing once. This receptor was taken from a man aged 25 to 40 in good health. The chain has TRBV28 and TRBJ1-2; D perhaps matches TRBD1 (5 bases). Specimen: blood. The CDR3 protein is CASSLRKDGTYGYTF. The CDR3 DNA reads as TGTGCCAGCAGTCTGAGAAAGGACGGGACCTATGGCTACACCTTC.